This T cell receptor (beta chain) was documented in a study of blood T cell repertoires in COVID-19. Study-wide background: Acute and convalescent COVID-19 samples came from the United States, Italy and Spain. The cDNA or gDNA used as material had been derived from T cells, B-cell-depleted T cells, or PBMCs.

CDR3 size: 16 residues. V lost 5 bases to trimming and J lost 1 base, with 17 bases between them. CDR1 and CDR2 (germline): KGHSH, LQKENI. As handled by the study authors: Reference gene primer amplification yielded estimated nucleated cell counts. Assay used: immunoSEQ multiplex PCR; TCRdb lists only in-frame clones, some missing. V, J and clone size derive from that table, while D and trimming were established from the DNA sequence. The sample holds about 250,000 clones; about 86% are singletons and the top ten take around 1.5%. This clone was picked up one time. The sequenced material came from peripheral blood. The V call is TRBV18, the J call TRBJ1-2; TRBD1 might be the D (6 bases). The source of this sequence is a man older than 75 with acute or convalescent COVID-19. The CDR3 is CASSTQNRDHNYGYTF. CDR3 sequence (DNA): TGTGCCAGCTCAACGCAAAACAGGGACCATAACTATGGCTACACCTTC.